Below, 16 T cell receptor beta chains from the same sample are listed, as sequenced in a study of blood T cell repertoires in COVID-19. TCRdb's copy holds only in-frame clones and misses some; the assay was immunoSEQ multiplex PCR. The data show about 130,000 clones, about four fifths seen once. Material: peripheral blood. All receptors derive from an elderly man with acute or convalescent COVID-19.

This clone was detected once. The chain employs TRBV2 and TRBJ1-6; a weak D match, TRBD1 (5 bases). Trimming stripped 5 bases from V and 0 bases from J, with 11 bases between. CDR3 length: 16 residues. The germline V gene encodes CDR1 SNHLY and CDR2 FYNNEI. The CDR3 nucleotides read TGTGCCAGCAGTCCCTTCGGGGGCTCCTATAATTCACCCCTCCACTTT. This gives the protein CASSPFGGSYNSPLHF.

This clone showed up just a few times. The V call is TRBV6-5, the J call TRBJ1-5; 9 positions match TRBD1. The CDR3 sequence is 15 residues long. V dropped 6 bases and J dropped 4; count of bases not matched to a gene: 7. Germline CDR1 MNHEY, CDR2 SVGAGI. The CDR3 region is CASRSGTGQNQPQHF. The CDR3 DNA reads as TGTGCCAGCAGATCCGGGACAGGGCAGAATCAGCCCCAGCATTTT.

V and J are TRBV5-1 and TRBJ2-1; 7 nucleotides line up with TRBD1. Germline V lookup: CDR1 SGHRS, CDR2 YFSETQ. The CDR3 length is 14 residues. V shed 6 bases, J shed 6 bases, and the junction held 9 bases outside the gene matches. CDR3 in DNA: TGCGCCAGCACCCCGGGACAGCGAACCAATGAGCAGTTCTTC. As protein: CASTPGQRTNEQFF.

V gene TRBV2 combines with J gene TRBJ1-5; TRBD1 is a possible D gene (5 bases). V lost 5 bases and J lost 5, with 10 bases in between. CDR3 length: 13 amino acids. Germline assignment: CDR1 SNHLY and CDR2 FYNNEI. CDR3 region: CASSSGIDQPQHF. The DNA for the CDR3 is TGTGCCAGCAGTTCAGGGATCGATCAGCCCCAGCATTTT.

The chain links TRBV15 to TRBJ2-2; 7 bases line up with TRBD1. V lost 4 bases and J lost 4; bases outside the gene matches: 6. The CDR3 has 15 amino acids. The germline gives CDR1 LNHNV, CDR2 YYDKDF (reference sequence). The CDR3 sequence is CATSTLGQATGELFF. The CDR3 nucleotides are TGTGCCACCAGCACCTTAGGACAGGCCACCGGGGAGCTGTTTTTT.

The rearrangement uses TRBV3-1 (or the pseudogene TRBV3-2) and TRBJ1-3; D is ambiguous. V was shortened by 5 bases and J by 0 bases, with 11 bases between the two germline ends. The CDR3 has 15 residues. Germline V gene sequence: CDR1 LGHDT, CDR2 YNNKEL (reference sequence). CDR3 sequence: CASSSTQSSGNTIYF. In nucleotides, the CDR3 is TGTGCCAGCAGCTCGACTCAGAGCTCTGGAAACACCATATATTTT.

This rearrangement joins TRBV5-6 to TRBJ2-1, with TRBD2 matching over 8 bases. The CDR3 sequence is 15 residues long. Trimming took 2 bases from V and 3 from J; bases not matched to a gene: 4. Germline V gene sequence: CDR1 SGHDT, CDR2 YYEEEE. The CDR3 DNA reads TGTGCCAGCAGCTTAGCGGGGGCCCTCTACAATGAGCAGTTCTTC. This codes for CASSLAGALYNEQFF. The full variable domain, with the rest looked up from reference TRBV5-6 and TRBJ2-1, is DAGVTQSPTHLIKTRGQQVTLRCSPKSGHDTVSWYQQALGQGPQFIFQYYEEEERQRGNFPDRFSGHQFPNYSSELNVNALLLGDSALYLCASSLAGALYNEQFFGPGTRLTVL.

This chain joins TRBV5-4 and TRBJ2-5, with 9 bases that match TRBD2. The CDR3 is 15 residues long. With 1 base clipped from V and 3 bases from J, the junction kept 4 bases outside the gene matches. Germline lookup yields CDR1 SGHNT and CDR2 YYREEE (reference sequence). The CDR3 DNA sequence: TGTGCCAGCAGCTTGAGGGTAGCGGGGGAAGAGACCCAGTACTTC. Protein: CASSLRVAGEETQYF. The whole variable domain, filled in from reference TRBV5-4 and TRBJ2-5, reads ETGVTQSPTHLIKTRGQQVTLRCSSQSGHNTVSWYQQALGQGPQFIFQYYREEENGRGNFPPRFSGLQFPNYSSELNVNALELDDSALYLCASSLRVAGEETQYFGPGTRLLVL.

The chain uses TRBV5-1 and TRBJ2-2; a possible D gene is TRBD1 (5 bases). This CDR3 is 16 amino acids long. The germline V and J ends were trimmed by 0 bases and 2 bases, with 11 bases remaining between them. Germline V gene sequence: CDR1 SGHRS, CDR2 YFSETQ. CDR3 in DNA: TGCGCCAGCAGCTTGGATGACAGCCCAAACACCGGGGAGCTGTTTTTT. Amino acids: CASSLDDSPNTGELFF. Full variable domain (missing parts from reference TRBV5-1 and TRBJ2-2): KAGVTQTPRYLIKTRGQQVTLSCSPISGHRSVSWYQQTPGQGLQFLFEYFSETQRNKGNFPGRFSGRQFSNSRSEMNVSTLELGDSALYLCASSLDDSPNTGELFFGEGSRLTVL.

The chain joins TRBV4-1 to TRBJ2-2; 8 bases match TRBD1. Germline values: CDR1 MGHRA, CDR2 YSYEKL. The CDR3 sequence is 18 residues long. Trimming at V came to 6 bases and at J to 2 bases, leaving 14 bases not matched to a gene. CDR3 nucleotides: TGCGCCAGCAGTCCTAAATTGCCGGGACAGGCTAACACCGGGGAGCTGTTTTTT. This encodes CASSPKLPGQANTGELFF.

CDR3 DNA sequence: TGTGCCAGCTCACAAAACAGACTAACTGAAGCTTTCTTT. Residues: CASSQNRLTEAFF. V gene TRBV18 combines with J gene TRBJ1-1; D gene uncertain. The CDR3 length is 13 residues. CDR1 and CDR2 from the germline V gene are KGHSH and LQKENI. V dropped 4 bases and J dropped 5 bases, with 11 bases sitting between them. Drawing the rest from reference TRBV18 and TRBJ1-1, the complete variable domain is NAGVMQNPRHLVRRRGQEARLRCSPMKGHSHVYWYRQLPEEGLKFMVYLQKENIIDESGMPKERFSAEFPKEGPSILRIQQVVRGDSAAYFCASSQNRLTEAFFGQGTRLTVV.

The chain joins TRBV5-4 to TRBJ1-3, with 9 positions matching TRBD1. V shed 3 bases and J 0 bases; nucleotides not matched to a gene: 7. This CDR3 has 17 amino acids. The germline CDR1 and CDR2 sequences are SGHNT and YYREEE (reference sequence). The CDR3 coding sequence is TGTGCCAGCAGCTCCCCCGGGACAGGGCGCTCTGGAAACACCATATATTTT. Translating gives CASSSPGTGRSGNTIYF.

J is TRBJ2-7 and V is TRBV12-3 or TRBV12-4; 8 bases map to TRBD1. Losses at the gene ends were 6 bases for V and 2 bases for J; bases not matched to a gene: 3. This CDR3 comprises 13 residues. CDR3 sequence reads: CASSPGQAYEQYF. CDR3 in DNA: TGTGCCAGCAGCCCGGGACAGGCCTACGAGCAGTACTTC.

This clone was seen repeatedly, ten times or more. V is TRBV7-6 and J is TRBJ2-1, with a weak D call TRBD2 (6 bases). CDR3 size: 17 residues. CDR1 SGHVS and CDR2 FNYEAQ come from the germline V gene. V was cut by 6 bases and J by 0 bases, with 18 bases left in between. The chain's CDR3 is CASRPGEGANSYNEQFF. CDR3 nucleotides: TGTGCCAGCAGACCGGGAGAGGGCGCAAACTCCTACAATGAGCAGTTCTTC.

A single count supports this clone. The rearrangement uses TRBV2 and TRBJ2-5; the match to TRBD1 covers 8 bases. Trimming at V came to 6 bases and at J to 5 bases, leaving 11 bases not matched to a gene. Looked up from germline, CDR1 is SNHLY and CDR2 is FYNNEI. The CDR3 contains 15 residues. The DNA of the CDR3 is TGTGCCAGCAGCTTGGACAGGGCCTACCGGGAGACCCAGTACTTC. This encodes CASSLDRAYRETQYF.

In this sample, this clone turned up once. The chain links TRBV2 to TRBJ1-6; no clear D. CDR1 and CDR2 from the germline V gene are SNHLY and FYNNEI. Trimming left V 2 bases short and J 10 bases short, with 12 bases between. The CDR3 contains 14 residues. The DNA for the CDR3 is TGTGCCAGCAGTGAACCCCGATGGCCATCACCCCTCCACTTT. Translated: CASSEPRWPSPLHF.